A selection of T cell receptor beta chains follows, all from one sample in a study of beta chain features in type 1 diabetes. Some clones are missing from TCRdb's copy, which holds only in-frame ones; the method was immunoSEQ multiplex PCR. The sample has more than 8,000 clones; 78% are singletons. Sequencing used Tregs from blood. These receptors were collected from a woman aged 18-29 years in good health. Both conserved end residues are trimmed from each CDR3. Each record gives: CDR3 protein, D gene, V gene, clone size. The D gene is left open where the match is weak. Size is stated for part of the rows, as once, few or many counts, or as a class when the clone is expanded.

ASRTGLAGAYTQY TRBD2 TRBV2 .
ASRQAGRNPLEQY TRBD2 TRBV6-6 .
ASSYGTGSYEQY TRBD1 TRBV5-1 .
ASSSSGDTQY TRBD2 TRBV4-2 few
ASSEMWAQATDYNEQF . TRBV2 few
ASSPVRFATTDTQY . TRBV5-5 few
ASRLTGLSYNEQF . TRBV7-9 .
ASSVRDYGYT . TRBV9 .
AISDRQYTQY . TRBV10-3 .
ASSFGGSGSPLH . TRBV6-6 few